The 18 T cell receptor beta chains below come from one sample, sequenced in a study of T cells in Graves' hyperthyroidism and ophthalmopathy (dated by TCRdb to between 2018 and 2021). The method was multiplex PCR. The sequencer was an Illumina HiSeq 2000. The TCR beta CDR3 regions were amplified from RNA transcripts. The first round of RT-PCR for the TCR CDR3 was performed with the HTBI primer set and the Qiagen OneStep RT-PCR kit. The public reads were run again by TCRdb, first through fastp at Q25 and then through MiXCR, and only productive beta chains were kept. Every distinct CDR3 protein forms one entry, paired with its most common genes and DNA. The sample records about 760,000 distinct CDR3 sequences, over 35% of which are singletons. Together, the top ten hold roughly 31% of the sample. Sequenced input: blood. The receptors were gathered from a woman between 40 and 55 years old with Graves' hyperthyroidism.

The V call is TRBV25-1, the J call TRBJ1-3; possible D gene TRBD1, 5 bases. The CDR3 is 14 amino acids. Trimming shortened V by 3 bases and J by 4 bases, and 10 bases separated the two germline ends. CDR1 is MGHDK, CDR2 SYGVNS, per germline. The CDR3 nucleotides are TGTGCCAGCAGTGACGCAGGGTCCGGAAACACCATATATTTT. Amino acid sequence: CASSDAGSGNTIYF.

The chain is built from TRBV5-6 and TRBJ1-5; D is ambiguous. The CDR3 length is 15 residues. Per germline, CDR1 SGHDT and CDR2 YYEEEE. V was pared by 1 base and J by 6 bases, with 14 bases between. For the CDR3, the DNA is TGTGCCAGCAGCTTGAGCTCTTTCGTGGTTCAGCCCCAGCATTTT. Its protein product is CASSLSSFVVQPQHF.

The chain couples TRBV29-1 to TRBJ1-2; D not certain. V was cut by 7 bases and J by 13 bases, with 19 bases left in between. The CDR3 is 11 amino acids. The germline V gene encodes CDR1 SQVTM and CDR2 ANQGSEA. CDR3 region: CSAGNLKGRTF. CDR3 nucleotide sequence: TGCAGCGCTGGGAACCTCAAAGGTCGCACCTTC.

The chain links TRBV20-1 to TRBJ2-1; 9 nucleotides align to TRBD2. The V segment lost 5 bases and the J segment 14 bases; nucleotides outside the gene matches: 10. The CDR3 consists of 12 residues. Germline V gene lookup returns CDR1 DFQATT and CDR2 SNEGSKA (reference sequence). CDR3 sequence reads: CSAQPGTSWEFF. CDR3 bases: TGCAGTGCTCAACCGGGGACTAGCTGGGAGTTCTTC.

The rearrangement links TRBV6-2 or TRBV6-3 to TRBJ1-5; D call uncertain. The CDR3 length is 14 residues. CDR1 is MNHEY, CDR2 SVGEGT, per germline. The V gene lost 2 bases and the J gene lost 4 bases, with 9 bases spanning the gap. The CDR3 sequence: CASSYPTGNQPQHF. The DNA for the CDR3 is TGTGCCAGCAGTTACCCGACGGGGAATCAGCCCCAGCATTTT.

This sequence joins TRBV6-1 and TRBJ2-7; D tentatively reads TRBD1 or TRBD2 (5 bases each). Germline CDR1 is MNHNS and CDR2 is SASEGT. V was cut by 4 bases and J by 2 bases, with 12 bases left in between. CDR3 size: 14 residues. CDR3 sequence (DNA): TGTGCCAGCAGTGTAACGGGACCCGCCTACGAGCAGTACTTC. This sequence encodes CASSVTGPAYEQYF.

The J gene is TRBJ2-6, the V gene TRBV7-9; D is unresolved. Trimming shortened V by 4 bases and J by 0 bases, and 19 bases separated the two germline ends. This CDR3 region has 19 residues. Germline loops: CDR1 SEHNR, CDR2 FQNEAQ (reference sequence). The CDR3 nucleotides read TGTGCCAGCAGCTCGCCCGGGTACCGAGGCCCCTCTGGGGCCAACGTCCTGACTTTC. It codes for CASSSPGYRGPSGANVLTF.

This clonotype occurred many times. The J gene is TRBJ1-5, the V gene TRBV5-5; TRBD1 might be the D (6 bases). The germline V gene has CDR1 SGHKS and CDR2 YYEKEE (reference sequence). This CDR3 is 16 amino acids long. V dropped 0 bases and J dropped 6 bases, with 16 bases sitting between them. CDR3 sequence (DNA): TGTGCCAGCAGCTTGGATAGGACAGCGGGCGGTCAGCCCCAGCATTTT. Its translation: CASSLDRTAGGQPQHF.

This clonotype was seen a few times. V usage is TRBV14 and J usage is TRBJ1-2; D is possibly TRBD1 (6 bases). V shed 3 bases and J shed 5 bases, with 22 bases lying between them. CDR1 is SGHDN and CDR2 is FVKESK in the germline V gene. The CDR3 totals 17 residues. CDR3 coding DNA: TGTGCCAGCAGCCATCCTTTTACAGGGAAGATATCTTATGGCTACACCTTC. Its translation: CASSHPFTGKISYGYTF. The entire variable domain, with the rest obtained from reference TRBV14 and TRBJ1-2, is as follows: EAGVTQFPSHSVIEKGQTVTLRCDPISGHDNLYWYRRVMGKEIKFLLHFVKESKQDESGMPNNRFLAERTGGTYSTLKVQPAELEDSGVYFCASSHPFTGKISYGYTFGSGTRLTVV.

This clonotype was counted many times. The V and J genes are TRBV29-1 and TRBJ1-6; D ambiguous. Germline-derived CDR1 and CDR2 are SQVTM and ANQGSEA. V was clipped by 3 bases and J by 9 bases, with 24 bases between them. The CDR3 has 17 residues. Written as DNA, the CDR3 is TGCAGCGTTGAGGGCCCCAGACACGATCAGAGTTCTTCACCCCTCCACTTT. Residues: CSVEGPRHDQSSSPLHF.

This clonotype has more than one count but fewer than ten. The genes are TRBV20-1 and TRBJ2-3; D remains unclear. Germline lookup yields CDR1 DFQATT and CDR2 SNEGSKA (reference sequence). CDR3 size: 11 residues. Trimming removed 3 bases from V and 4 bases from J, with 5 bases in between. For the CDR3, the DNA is TGCAGTGCTAGTCCGGCAGATACGCAGTATTTT. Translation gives CSASPADTQYF.

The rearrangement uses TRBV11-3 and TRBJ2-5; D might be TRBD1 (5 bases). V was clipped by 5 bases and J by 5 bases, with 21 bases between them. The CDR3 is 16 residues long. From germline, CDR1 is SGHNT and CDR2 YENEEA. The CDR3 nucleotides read TGTGCCAGCAGCGACCAAAGTAGGGTAGGGGCGGAGACCCAGTACTTC. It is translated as CASSDQSRVGAETQYF.

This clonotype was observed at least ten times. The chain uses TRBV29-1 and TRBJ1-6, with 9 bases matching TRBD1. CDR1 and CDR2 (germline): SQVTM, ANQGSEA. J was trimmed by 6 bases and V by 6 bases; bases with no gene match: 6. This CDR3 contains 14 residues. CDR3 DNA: TGCAGCGTCCAAGGACAGGGGATTAATTCACCCCTCCACTTT. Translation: CSVQGQGINSPLHF.

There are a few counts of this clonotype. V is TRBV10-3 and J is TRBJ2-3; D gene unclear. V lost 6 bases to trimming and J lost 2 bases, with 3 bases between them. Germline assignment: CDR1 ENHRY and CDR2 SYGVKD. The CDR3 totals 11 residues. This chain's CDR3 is CAIRDTDTQYF. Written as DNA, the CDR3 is TGTGCCATCAGGGACACAGATACGCAGTATTTT.

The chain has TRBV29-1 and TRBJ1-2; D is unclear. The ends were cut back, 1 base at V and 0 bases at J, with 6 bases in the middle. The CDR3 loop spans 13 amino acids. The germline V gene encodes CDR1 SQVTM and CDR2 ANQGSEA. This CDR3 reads CSVEGASNYGYTF. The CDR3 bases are TGCAGCGTTGAAGGGGCTTCTAACTATGGCTACACCTTC.

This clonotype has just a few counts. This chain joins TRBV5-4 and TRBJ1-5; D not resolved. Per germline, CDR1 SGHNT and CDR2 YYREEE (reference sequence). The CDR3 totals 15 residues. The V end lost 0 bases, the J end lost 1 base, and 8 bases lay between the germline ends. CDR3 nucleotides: TGTGCCAGCAGCTTGGATAGGGAAAGCAATCAGCCCCAGCATTTT. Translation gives CASSLDRESNQPQHF.

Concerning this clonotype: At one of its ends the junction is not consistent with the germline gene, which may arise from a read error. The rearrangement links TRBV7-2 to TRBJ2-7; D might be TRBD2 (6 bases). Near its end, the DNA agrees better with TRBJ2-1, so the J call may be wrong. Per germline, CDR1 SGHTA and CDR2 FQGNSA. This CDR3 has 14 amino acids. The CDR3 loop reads CASSLEAAGNGQFF. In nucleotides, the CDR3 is TGTGCCAGCAGCTTAGAGGCGGCGGGGAATGGGCAGTTCTTC.

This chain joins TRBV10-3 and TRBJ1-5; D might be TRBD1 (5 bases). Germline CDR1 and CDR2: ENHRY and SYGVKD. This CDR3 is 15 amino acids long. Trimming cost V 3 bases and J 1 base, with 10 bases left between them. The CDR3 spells CAISDQGGSNQPQHF. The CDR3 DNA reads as TGTGCCATCAGTGATCAGGGCGGGAGCAATCAGCCCCAGCATTTT.